This paragraph covers one TCR beta chain sequence. The CDR3 is 15 amino acids. J lost 4 bases, V lost 4 bases, and 9 bases had no gene match. Germline lookup yields CDR1 SQVTM and CDR2 ANQGSEA. The data belong to a study of technical replicates of blood from several donors. Clones were read by immunoSEQ multiplex PCR, and TCRdb kept only the in-frame ones, dropping some. The table records approximately 97,000 clones, approximately 96% of them present only once. V is TRBV29-1 and J is TRBJ2-3, with 9 bases that match TRBD2. Sequencing used T cells isolated from PBMCs. This TCR was sampled from a human donor in good health. The CDR3 region is CSVGAGGPIADTQYF. Written as DNA, the CDR3 is TGCAGCGTTGGGGCGGGAGGGCCAATCGCAGATACGCAGTATTTT.